This TCR beta chain derives from a study of OX40 agonist ivuxolimab in advanced cancers. Study context: The study treated patients with ivuxolimab, an agonistic anti-OX40 (CD134) antibody.

The CDR3 extends over 15 amino acids. V trimming: 3 bases; J trimming: 4 bases; junction bases outside the gene matches: 7. Germline CDR1 is SGHRS and CDR2 is YFSETQ. This clone was observed a few times. What it recognizes is unknown. Libraries were prepared by immunoSEQ multiplex PCR; TCRdb keeps only in-frame clonotypes and omits some of them. There are around 45,000 clones in the sample; approximately 77% occur only once, and under 3% lies in the top ten. Study results and limitations: Certain nonresponders additionally had low normalized T-cell clonal expansion.

This sequence originates from an adult with an advanced solid tumor such as melanoma, head and neck, liver or kidney cancer. This sequence joins TRBV5-1 and TRBJ1-2; 9 bases line up with TRBD1. Sequencing used CD4+ or CD8+ T cells sorted from blood, obtained in a trial of the OX40 agonist ivuxolimab. The CDR3 nucleotides are TGCGCCAGCAGCTATGGACAGGGGTTAACCTATGGCTACACCTTC. It specifies CASSYGQGLTYGYTF.